This TCR beta chain came from a study of cytomegalovirus exposure and HLA in healthy donors (dated by TCRdb to about 2017). At the level of the whole study: An earlier analysis of under 600 of the donors reported 250 to 300 Gb of sequence data and some 100 million unique TCR beta sequences from roughly 200 million T cells. Donor age, sex, ethnicity and CMV serostatus were collected together with the repertoire data. HLA typing included class I and class II loci at four-digit resolution. An early release that covered about 600 HLA-typed donors contained approximately 300 gigabases of sequencing data and roughly 84 million unique TCR sequences. All discovery cohort repertoires had been generated on a single sequencing platform. Rather than drawing on any new phenotypic data, the later analysis identified candidate immune exposures from TCR beta sequences and the way those sequences occurred across donors. An earlier analysis of 500 to 650 of the donors applied high-throughput TCR beta sequencing to assess whether each TCR beta V gene segment acted as functional or pseudogenic. The study combined high-throughput TCR immunosequencing, statistical association of individual TCRs with disease status, and machine learning to predict cytomegalovirus infection status. Along with the 666-subject first cohort, a separate validation cohort of more than 90 different subjects was used. Of the 350 to 450 genotyped donors, over 65% fell in the genetic ancestry cluster associated with self-reported Caucasian donors. Using immunosequencing, the study profiled T cell repertoires from approximately 700 subjects and related those repertoires to cytomegalovirus serostatus. A later genetic analysis took genome-wide SNP genotypes for about 60% of the roughly 670 donors and used that subset as a discovery cohort. The study aimed to test whether signatures of past pathogen exposure could be identified by cataloging public T cell receptors. The number of typed donors differed by locus: roughly 629-640 for A, B, C, DRB1 and DQB1; approximately 520 for DQA1; around 610 for DPA1; and some 450 for DPB1. Four or five DR-DQ haplotypes were handled as single units for association and clustering because linkage in the cohort was strong. Across roughly 420 genotyped donors of the cohort, an average of approximately 220,000 unique TCR beta nucleotide sequences per donor were sequenced, and roughly 20% of those sequences were non-productive. In a later analysis, previously published TCR beta repertoires from 666 donors were re-analyzed and high-resolution HLA genotyping was added so that TCR occurrence patterns could be studied. The research as a whole found: A further reported finding was that TCR beta sequences accurately predicted the HLA-A and HLA-B alleles for most subjects in the first cohort. While some public TCRs were present in many individuals, most TCR sequences turned up only very rarely across donors. Linkage disequilibrium might explain the correlated functional status among segregating V segments, but an unknown experimental factor could not be ruled out. When HLA alleles, especially DR and DQ, strongly co-occurred, TCR associations were difficult to assign to individual alleles. A later genetic analysis associated a missense DCLRE1C variant with V-gene and J-gene trimming of TCR beta chains, and an independent cohort replicated the association. Because HLA typing was missing for some donors at each locus, association tests included only the typed subset. In vitro tests confirmed that a few of the cytomegalovirus-associated TCR beta chains recognize cytomegalovirus antigens. The study gave a list of some 150 TCR beta chains associated with cytomegalovirus. CMV serostatus was the only immune exposure information available for the cohort. A later analysis found that HLA-associated TCR beta chains were more clonally expanded and had lower generation probabilities than equally common non-associated chains. The cohort was sequenced for TCR beta chains only, and without alpha or paired-chain data the features that could be detected were limited. Sequencing depth was assumed to be roughly uniform across donors in the presence/absence analyses, though that assumption may not hold. The earlier analysis of 450 to 700 of the donors excluded some 15 rarely observed V segments, including chromosome 9 orphons, because counts were too low. An earlier analysis of approximately 530 of the donors showed that most TCR beta V segments appeared in productive rearrangements either about 87% or about 30% of the time, which broadly matched IMGT annotations. The sequencing pipeline was judged likely to have produced a cluster of highly shared sequence variants as a technical artifact. The classifier was reported to diagnose cytomegalovirus status with high specificity and sensitivity in both the original and validation cohorts. In a later genetic analysis, fewer N-insertions in productive TCRs were reported among donors in an Asian-associated ancestry cluster than the roughly 700-donor mean. According to a later analysis, TCR association rates differed among HLA loci, with DRB1 alleles showing the most associated TCRs and HLA-C alleles showing the fewest. Most CMV-associated TCR beta chains appeared to be HLA-restricted in a later analysis, and the HLA associations seemed to be driven largely by CMV exposure. It was suggested by the authors that the approach could potentially be generalized to other disease states and immunological phenotypes. In a later analysis, some 18,000 TCR beta sequences were associated with specific HLA alleles at a false discovery rate of 0.05. A later analysis reported that several top co-occurrence clusters appeared linked to parvovirus B19, influenza, CMV and Epstein-Barr virus.

The cohort consisted of 650 to 700 healthy bone marrow donors. At the time of sampling, every cohort member was nominally healthy, though immune exposures that went unrecorded were likely present. The donor tested CMV seropositive, placing the donor among the roughly 300 seropositive members of the cohort. A peripheral blood sample was collected from each donor, and TCR beta sequencing was performed on peripheral blood mononuclear cells. The Qiagen DNeasy Blood Extraction Kit was used to extract genomic DNA from the blood cell samples. To note about this clone: The clone's antigen remains unknown. No qualities accompany the bases; no much larger clone lies one base away.

Library prep was done by the immunoSEQ multiplex PCR assay. A mixture of 60 forward primers for TCR Vbeta segments and 13 reverse primers for TCR Jbeta segments was used in the multiplex PCR. Amplification of the CDR3 region of rearranged TCR beta genes was performed with a multiplex PCR assay on genomic DNA. Amplified TCR beta libraries were sequenced as 87-base-pair reads on the Illumina HiSeq System. The original methods were these. A later analysis tallied around 87 million unique TCR beta chains across the 666 repertoires, and about 12 million of those chains were shared by two or more donors. Raw reads were error-corrected and collapsed into unique sequences with a nearest-neighbor algorithm that merged closely related sequences to remove PCR and sequencing errors. To assign V, D and J gene segments, CDR3 sequences were aligned to IMGT reference sequences. For a sequence to be retained, a match of at least six nucleotides to both a V gene segment and a J gene segment was required. A rearrangement counted as productive if the CDR3 had no stop codons and remained in frame with V and J, and every other rearrangement counted as non-productive. Following IMGT convention, CDR3 was defined as the stretch from the second conserved V-encoded cysteine to the conserved J-encoded phenylalanine. The earlier analysis of 587 of the donors excluded any sequence lacking an unambiguous match to a single V gene segment. An earlier analysis of several hundred of the donors called V segments functional above 56.7% productive rearrangements and segregating when the between-donor standard deviation exceeded 5%. A statistical classification framework was built for diagnosing cytomegalovirus status from the catalog of TCR beta chain sequences. A later analysis assigned V and J genes by comparing TCR nucleotide sequences with IMGT/GENE-DB human TR gene sequences. A later analysis assigned CDR3 sequences and most-parsimonious VDJ recombination scenarios with the TCRdist pipeline. In a later analysis, each TCR beta chain was defined by its CDR3 amino acid sequence together with its V-gene family, and reads without a unique V-gene family were excluded. A later analysis removed 592 highly shared, low-generation-probability nucleotide sequences to deal with suspected cross-contamination and a sequencing artifact. In a later analysis, a clonal expansion index was calculated for each public chain from normalized within-repertoire ranks of inferred template counts. In a later analysis, generation probabilities were computed using a VDJ recombination model fitted to out-of-frame rearrangements, and the results were checked against IGoR. In a later analysis, hypergeometric tests were used to score TCR-TCR, TCR-HLA and TCR-CMV co-occurrence, with a repertoire-size bias correction applied to TCR pairs. A later analysis estimated false discovery rates by permuting HLA or CMV assignments 20 times. In a later analysis, co-occurring TCRs were grouped using DBSCAN, with TCRdist sequence similarity added in when clustering inside HLA-allele-positive subsets. Co-occurrence clustering excluded repertoires with fewer than 30,000 or more than 120,000 public chains, plus five with anomalous nucleotide sharing. TCRdb retrieved this table from immuneACCESS and kept in-frame rearrangements only. Not all clones are present; in checked studies, unresolved V genes account for under half, and no reason is known for the remainder. The DNA gave D and trimming, while V, J and clone size come from that table. The sample contains 150,000 to 200,000 clones, 65% to 90% of them found a single time. 6.4% of the sample goes to the ten largest clones.

Specimen: PBMCs. The receptor's source is a man aged 50 to 60 in good health and CMV-seropositive.

The DNA sequence follows: TGCGCCAGCAGCCAAGATTGGCCAACTAACTATGGCTACACCTTC. Its translation reads: CASSQDWPTNYGYTF. This sequence uses TRBV4-1 and TRBJ1-2; the D gene cannot be named for sure. CDR1 and CDR2 (MGHRA, YSYEKL) derive from the germline V gene. Cut back by 0 bases and 0 bases, the V and J ends lie 8 bases apart. The CDR3 runs 15 amino acids, cysteine and phenylalanine included. The kept DNA is CDR3 alone, 45 bases in frame from the first base.